This TCR beta chain was sequenced for a study of blood T cell repertoires in COVID-19. The table came from immunoSEQ multiplex PCR; TCRdb's copy has only in-frame clones and leaves some out. In the table there are some 110,000 clones, around 84% of which are singletons. Germline lookup yields CDR1 SGHRS and CDR2 YFSETQ. The V gene end was trimmed by 4 bases and the J gene end by 0 bases; junction bases not matched to a gene: 10. This CDR3 contains 18 residues. The sequence derives from a man between 40 and 49 years old with acute or convalescent COVID-19. Sample: peripheral blood. V is TRBV5-1 and J is TRBJ2-1; TRBD2 matches 10 bases. CDR3 protein: CASSSGGAGGPSYNEQFF. The CDR3, as DNA: TGCGCCAGCAGCAGTGGGGGAGCGGGAGGGCCCTCCTACAATGAGCAGTTCTTC.